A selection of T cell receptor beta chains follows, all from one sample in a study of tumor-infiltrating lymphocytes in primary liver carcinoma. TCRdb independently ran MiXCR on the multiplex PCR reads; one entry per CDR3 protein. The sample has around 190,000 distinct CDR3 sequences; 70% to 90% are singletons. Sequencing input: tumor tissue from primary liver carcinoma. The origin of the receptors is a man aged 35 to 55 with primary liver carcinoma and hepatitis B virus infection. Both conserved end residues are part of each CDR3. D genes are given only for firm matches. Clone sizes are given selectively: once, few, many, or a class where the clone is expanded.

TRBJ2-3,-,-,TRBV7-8,TGTGCCAGCAGGACCCTTAGGACTCTCACAGATACGCAGTATTTT,CASRTLRTLTDTQYF
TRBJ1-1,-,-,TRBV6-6,TGTGCCAGCATCACTGGGGGGACTTCTGAAGCTTTCTTT,CASITGGTSEAFF
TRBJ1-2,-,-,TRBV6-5,TGTGCCAGCAAACCCGGGACGGCTGAGTTGGGTTACAGCTTC,CASKPGTAELGYSF
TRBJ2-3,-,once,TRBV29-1,TGCAGCGTTGAAGACAGGACAGCCCACACAGATACGCAGTATTTT,CSVEDRTAHTDTQYF
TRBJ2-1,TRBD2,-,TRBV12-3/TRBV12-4,TGTACCAGCAGAAGCCCCTGGGCTAGCGGGAGAGATGAGCAGTTCTTC,CTSRSPWASGRDEQFF
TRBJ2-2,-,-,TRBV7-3,TGTGCCAACAGCTTAAGCAGGGACAACACCGGGGAGCTGTTTTTT,CANSLSRDNTGELFF
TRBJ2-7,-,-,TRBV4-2,TGTGTCAGCAGCCAAGAAGCTCGAGCCTACGAGCAGCACTTC,CVSSQEARAYEQHF
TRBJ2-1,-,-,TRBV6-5,TGTGTCAGTAGTCAAGTCGGGGGAGTGGTTGAGCATTTCTTC,CVSSQVGGVVEHFF
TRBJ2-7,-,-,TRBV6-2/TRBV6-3,TGTGCCAACAGTTATGAGGTACCCTACGTGCAGTACTTC,CANSYEVPYVQYF
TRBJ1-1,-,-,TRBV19,TGTGTCAGTAGTATCAGATGCCAAATGAACACTGAAGCTTTCTTT,CVSSIRCQMNTEAFF
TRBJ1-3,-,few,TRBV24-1,TGTGCCACCAGTGATTTGAGCTCTGGAAACACCATATATTTT,CATSDLSSGNTIYF
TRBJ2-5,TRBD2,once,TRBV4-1,TGCGCCTGCAGCTCTTCAGGAGGGCCCACTAGCGGCCAAGAGACCCAGTACTTC,CACSSSGGPTSGQETQYF
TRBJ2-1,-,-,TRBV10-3,TGTGCCATCAGTGAGACTAGCAAGGATAACGAGGAGTTCTTC,CAISETSKDNEEFF
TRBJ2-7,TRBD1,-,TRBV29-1,TGCAGCGTTGCCACGACAGGGATCCACGAGCAGTATTTC,CSVATTGIHEQYF
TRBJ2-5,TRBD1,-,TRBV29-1,TGCAGTGACAGGGTGGGGAAGACCCTGTACTTC,CSDRVGKTLYF
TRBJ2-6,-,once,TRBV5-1,TGTGCCAGCCAAACGAAAGGGGCCAACGTCCTGACTTTC,CASQTKGANVLTF
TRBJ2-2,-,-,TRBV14,TGTGCCAGGAGCCGGATCGGGTGGGAGCTGTTTTTT,CARSRIGWELFF
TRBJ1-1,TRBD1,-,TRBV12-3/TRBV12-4,TGTGCCAGCAGCCCCGTCACAGGGGGGAGCACTGAAGCTTTCTTT,CASSPVTGGSTEAFF
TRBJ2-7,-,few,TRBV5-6,TGTGCCAGTAGCTTGTCGGGGGTAGCTGGCACCTACGAGCAGTACTTC,CASSLSGVAGTYEQYF
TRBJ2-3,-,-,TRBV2,TGTGCCAGCAGTGACGTAGCCAGGAGCACAGTTACGCAGTATTTT,CASSDVARSTVTQYF
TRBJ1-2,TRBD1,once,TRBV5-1,TGCGCCATCAGCCCTTGGACAGGGGGCGATGGCTATACCTTC,CAISPWTGGDGYTF
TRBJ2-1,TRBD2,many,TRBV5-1,TGCGCCAGCAGCGCGACTAGCGGGAAGGTGCAGTTCTTC,CASSATSGKVQFF
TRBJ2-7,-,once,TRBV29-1,TGCAACGCCATGACACCTGGGACCGGCACTCCCTACGAGCACTACTTC,CNAMTPGTGTPYEHYF
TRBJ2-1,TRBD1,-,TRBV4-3,TGCGCCTGCAGCCAAGATATAGGGGGCCAGTACAATGAGCAGTTCTTC,CACSQDIGGQYNEQFF
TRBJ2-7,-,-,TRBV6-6,TGTGTCAGCAGTTACGACAGGTGGGGCCTCGAGCAGTACTTC,CVSSYDRWGLEQYF
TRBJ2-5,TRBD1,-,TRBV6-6,TGTGCCAGGAGTTACTCGGGGACAGTCAAAGAGACCCAGTGCTTC,CARSYSGTVKETQCF
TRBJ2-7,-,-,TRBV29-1,TGTGGCGTTAGGTGGGTATACGAGCAGTACTTC,CGVRWVYEQYF
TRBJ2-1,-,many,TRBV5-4,TGTGCCAGCAGCTTGGGCGGACCGGCTCGGGATGAGCAGTTCTTC,CASSLGGPARDEQFF
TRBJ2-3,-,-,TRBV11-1,TGTGCCAGCAGTTCCGGGGGAAGCTCTGTTGGAGCCCGCACAGATATGCAGTATTTT,CASSSGGSSVGARTDMQYF
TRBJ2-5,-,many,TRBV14,TGTGCCAGCAGCCAAGATCTGGGTTATCAAGAGACCCAGTACTTC,CASSQDLGYQETQYF
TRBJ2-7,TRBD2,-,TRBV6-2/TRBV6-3,TGTGCCAGTAACACTCCGACTAGCGGAGGTTACGAGCAGTACTTC,CASNTPTSGGYEQYF
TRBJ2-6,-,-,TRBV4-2,TGTGCCAGCAGCCAAGAAACTCGTGGCTTAACTGGGGCCAACGTCCTGACTTTC,CASSQETRGLTGANVLTF
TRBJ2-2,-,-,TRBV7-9,TGTGCCAACCGGGGCGACAGCGGGGAGCTGTTTTTT,CANRGDSGELFF
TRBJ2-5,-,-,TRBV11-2,TGTGCCGGCAGATTAGGCCATGAGACCCAATACTTC,CAGRLGHETQYF
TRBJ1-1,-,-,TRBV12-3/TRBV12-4,TGTGCTGGCAGTTTTCCAGGGGCCGCTGAAGCTTTCTTT,CAGSFPGAAEAFF
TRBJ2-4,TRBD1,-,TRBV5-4,TGTGCCAGCATATTGGCAGGGGGCGTAAAAAACATTCACTACTTC,CASILAGGVKNIHYF
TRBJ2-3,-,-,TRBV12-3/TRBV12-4,TGTGCTAGCAGTAAAGGGGAGAGGGGCACAGATACGCAGTATTTT,CASSKGERGTDTQYF
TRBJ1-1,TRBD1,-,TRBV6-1,TGTGTCACCAGACGCATTCGGACAGGGACGAACACTGAAGCTTTCTTT,CVTRRIRTGTNTEAFF
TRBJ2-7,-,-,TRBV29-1,TGCAGCGGCATGACATCTGGGACCAGCACTCACTACGAGCAGTACTTC,CSGMTSGTSTHYEQYF
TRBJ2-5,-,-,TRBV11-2,TGTGTCAGCAGTCTAGAGGGTGTGGTACAGTACTTC,CVSSLEGVVQYF
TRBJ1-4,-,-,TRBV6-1,TGTGCCAGCAGTGGAGCGGGTCTGGGATCTAATGTAAAACTATTTTTT,CASSGAGLGSNVKLFF